These 5 T cell receptor beta chains were sequenced from one sample in a study of blood T cell repertoires in COVID-19 (dated by TCRdb to 2020 to 2021). The library was obtained by the immunoSEQ multiplex PCR assay. This immuneACCESS table, as held by TCRdb, lists in-frame sequences with V and J called but not all clones. Of the missing ones, under half trace to an unresolved V gene in checked studies; the others have no known cause. For this sample the table gives around 260,000 clones, of which over 80% were detected only once. Roughly 1.6% of the sample belongs to the ten largest clones. Sequencing used peripheral blood. These receptors all stem from a woman aged 40 to 55 who had recovered from COVID-19.

The chain is built from TRBV11-3 and TRBJ2-1; maybe TRBD2 (6 bases). Trimming shortened V by 5 bases and J by 5 bases, and 13 bases separated the two germline ends. The CDR3 is 14 residues long. Per the germline V gene, CDR1 is SGHNT and CDR2 is YENEEA. CDR3 DNA: TGTGCCAGCAGCGGTGGTGGAGGGGACAATGAGCAGTTCTTC. As protein: CASSGGGGDNEQFF.

The chain recombines TRBV30 with TRBJ1-6; D is unclear. Germline CDR1 GTSNPN, CDR2 SVGIG (reference sequence). The CDR3 runs 14 residues. The V end lost 1 base, the J end lost 7 bases, and 11 bases lay between the germline ends. The DNA for the CDR3 is TGTGCCTGGAGTGATGGGTGGAGGAATTCACCCCTCCACTTT. Encoded protein: CAWSDGWRNSPLHF.

A few counts support this clone. The V gene is TRBV4-1, the J gene TRBJ2-5; 13 nucleotides match TRBD2. The junction had 6 bases not matched to a gene; V was cut back by 0 bases and J by 2 bases. CDR3 length equals 18 residues. Germline V gives CDR1 MGHRA, CDR2 YSYEKL. This chain's CDR3 is CASSQDGQTSGGQETQYF. Here the CDR3 DNA reads TGCGCCAGCAGCCAAGACGGCCAGACTAGCGGGGGGCAAGAGACCCAGTACTTC.

The J gene is TRBJ2-2, the V gene TRBV30; 8 nucleotides align to TRBD1. This CDR3 comprises 16 residues. Germline V gene lookup returns CDR1 GTSNPN and CDR2 SVGIG (reference sequence). The V segment lost 3 bases and the J segment 2 bases; nucleotides outside the gene matches: 8. This CDR3 is CAWRTHRGRNTGELFF. CDR3 DNA sequence: TGTGCCTGGAGAACACACAGGGGGAGAAACACCGGGGAGCTGTTTTTT.

The chain employs TRBV7-2 and TRBJ1-1; TRBD1 agrees at 12 bases. V lost 3 bases, J lost 8 bases, and 10 bases stayed unmatched. The CDR3 has 16 residues. Germline CDR1 is SGHTA and CDR2 is FQGNSA. CDR3 nucleotides: TGTGCCAGCAGCTTCTGGGACAGGGGGCCTTACAGCGAAGCTTTCTTT. Translated: CASSFWDRGPYSEAFF.